This TCR beta chain was observed in a study of OX40 agonist ivuxolimab in advanced cancers. Study summary: Three patients, one with hepatocellular carcinoma and two with cutaneous melanoma, achieved partial responses.

Germline-derived CDR1 and CDR2 are MDHEN and SYDVKM. V was trimmed by 5 bases and J by 3 bases, leaving 11 bases between them. CDR3 length equals 14 residues. Assay used: immunoSEQ multiplex PCR; TCRdb lists only in-frame clones, some missing. The sample lists around 100,000 clones, around 91% seen once, with around 0.16% in the top ten. This chain joins TRBV28 and TRBJ1-5, with D possibly being TRBD1 (6 bases). This clonotype was obtained from an adult with an advanced solid tumor such as melanoma, head and neck, liver or kidney cancer. The sample here was CD4+ or CD8+ T cells sorted from blood, taken in a trial of the OX40 agonist ivuxolimab. The CDR3 coding sequence is TGTGCCAGCAGTAAACAGGGTATCAATCAGCCCCAGCATTTT. Amino acids: CASSKQGINQPQHF. The complete variable domain, with remaining parts taken from reference TRBV28 and TRBJ1-5, reads DVKVTQSSRYLVKRTGEKVFLECVQDMDHENMFWYRQDPGLGLRLIYFSYDVKMKEKGDIPEGYSVSREKKERFSLILESASTNQTSMYLCASSKQGINQPQHFGDGTRLSIL.